These T cell receptor beta chains were read from a single sample in a study of cytomegalovirus exposure and HLA in healthy donors. Repertoires were generated with immunoSEQ multiplex PCR, while TCRdb's copy carries only in-frame clones and drops some. The sample includes 150,000 to 200,000 clones, 60% to 80% of them seen just once. The specimen sequenced was PBMCs. These receptors originate from a woman aged 40 to 50 in good health and CMV-seropositive. Both conserved end residues are part of each CDR3. The D gene is left open where the match is weak. Size values are once, few and many counts, or a class for expanded clones, and some rows have none.

V: TRBV9; D: TRBD1; size: NA; J: TRBJ1-1; CDR3: CASSPTGELTEAFF; DNA: TGTGCCAGCAGCCCGACAGGGGAACTGACTGAAGCTTTCTTT
V: TRBV15; D: NA; size: NA; J: TRBJ1-4; CDR3: CATSRGDSSHNEKLFF; DNA: TGTGCCACCAGCAGGGGGGACTCTTCACATAATGAAAAACTGTTTTTT
V: TRBV29-1; D: TRBD1; size: NA; J: TRBJ1-1; CDR3: CSATGGATEAFF; DNA: TGCAGCGCTACAGGGGGGGCAACTGAAGCTTTCTTT
V: TRBV6-5; D: TRBD1; size: NA; J: TRBJ2-3; CDR3: CASSLDRVADTQYF; DNA: TGTGCCAGCAGCCTCGACAGGGTAGCAGATACGCAGTATTTT
V: TRBV28; D: NA; size: few; J: TRBJ2-2; CDR3: CASHHSLRNTGELFF; DNA: TGTGCCAGCCATCATAGCCTAAGGAACACCGGGGAGCTGTTTTTT
V: TRBV15; D: NA; size: NA; J: TRBJ1-4; CDR3: CATSRLWTVREDEKLFF; DNA: TGTGCCACCAGCAGACTTTGGACAGTTCGGGAAGATGAAAAACTGTTTTTT
V: TRBV28; D: TRBD1; size: NA; J: TRBJ1-2; CDR3: CASARTGSYGYTF; DNA: TGTGCCAGCGCTAGGACAGGGTCCTATGGCTACACCTTC
V: TRBV5-1; D: TRBD2; size: NA; J: TRBJ2-1; CDR3: CASSWSGLAGGGYNEQFF; DNA: TGCGCCAGCAGCTGGAGTGGGCTAGCGGGAGGAGGCTACAATGAGCAGTTCTTC
V: TRBV6-5; D: NA; size: NA; J: TRBJ1-5; CDR3: CASRGTLGEPQHF; DNA: TGTGCCAGCAGAGGGACATTGGGAGAGCCCCAGCATTTT
V: TRBV5-1; D: NA; size: NA; J: TRBJ2-1; CDR3: CASSLALRASYNEQFF; DNA: TGCGCCAGCAGCTTGGCCTTGCGCGCCTCCTACAATGAGCAGTTCTTC
V: TRBV28; D: TRBD2; size: NA; J: TRBJ2-2; CDR3: CASSLFPGVLAGGSTGELFF; DNA: TGTGCCAGCAGTTTATTCCCAGGGGTGCTAGCGGGAGGTAGCACCGGGGAGCTGTTTTTT
V: TRBV5-8; D: NA; size: NA; J: TRBJ2-7; CDR3: CASSQGNYEQYF; DNA: TGTGCCAGCAGCCAGGGGAACTACGAGCAGTACTTC
V: TRBV2; D: TRBD2; size: NA; J: TRBJ2-1; CDR3: CASSEARLVAGQFF; DNA: TGTGCCAGCAGTGAAGCGCGTTTGGTAGCGGGACAGTTCTTC
V: TRBV19; D: NA; size: NA; J: TRBJ2-1; CDR3: CASSKRQNRYNEQFF; DNA: TGTGCCAGTAGTAAACGTCAGAACAGATACAATGAGCAGTTCTTC
V: TRBV9; D: TRBD2; size: NA; J: TRBJ2-3; CDR3: CASSGLAHYTDTQYF; DNA: TGTGCCAGCAGTGGACTAGCGCATTACACAGATACGCAGTATTTT
V: TRBV5-4; D: TRBD2; size: NA; J: TRBJ2-7; CDR3: CASSLAEGLATEQYF; DNA: TGTGCCAGCAGCTTGGCCGAGGGACTAGCTACCGAGCAGTACTTC
V: TRBV5-4; D: NA; size: NA; J: TRBJ1-2; CDR3: CASSLEEPYGYTF; DNA: TGTGCCAGCAGCTTGGAGGAGCCATATGGCTACACCTTC
V: TRBV9; D: NA; size: NA; J: TRBJ2-1; CDR3: CASSGGGNEQFF; DNA: TGTGCCAGCAGCGGAGGGGGCAATGAGCAGTTCTTC
V: TRBV28; D: TRBD1; size: once; J: TRBJ2-1; CDR3: CASSSSGTGKARDEQFF; DNA: TGTGCCAGCAGTTCCTCCGGGACAGGGAAGGCTCGCGATGAGCAGTTCTTC
V: TRBV7-9; D: TRBD2; size: NA; J: TRBJ2-5; CDR3: CASSERTSGIPRETQYF; DNA: TGTGCCAGCAGCGAGAGGACTAGCGGGATCCCTCGAGAGACCCAGTACTTC
V: TRBV5-5; D: NA; size: NA; J: TRBJ1-2; CDR3: CASSLLSPGTSYGYTF; DNA: TGTGCCAGCAGCTTATTGAGCCCGGGAACATCATATGGCTACACCTTC
V: TRBV6-1; D: NA; size: NA; J: TRBJ2-1; CDR3: CASSEAPATALNEQFF; DNA: TGTGCCAGCAGTGAAGCCCCCGCCACAGCACTCAATGAGCAGTTCTTC
V: TRBV11-1; D: NA; size: NA; J: TRBJ2-7; CDR3: CASSLERKPAPYEQYF; DNA: TGTGCCAGCAGCTTAGAGCGTAAGCCGGCCCCTTACGAGCAGTACTTC
V: TRBV15; D: NA; size: NA; J: TRBJ1-1; CDR3: CATSAAQRRGTEAFF; DNA: TGTGCCACCAGCGCAGCACAACGACGGGGCACTGAAGCTTTCTTT
V: TRBV21-1; D: NA; size: once; J: TRBJ2-7; CDR3: CASSNPLRLAYYEQYF; DNA: TGTGCCAGCAGCAACCCGCTGAGACTAGCTTACTACGAGCAGTACTTC
V: TRBV28; D: NA; size: NA; J: TRBJ1-1; CDR3: CASRTGKHTEAFF; DNA: TGTGCCAGCAGAACAGGGAAGCACACTGAAGCTTTCTTT
V: TRBV28; D: TRBD1; size: NA; J: TRBJ2-7; CDR3: CASRRQGFSYEQYF; DNA: TGTGCCAGCAGAAGACAGGGTTTCTCCTACGAGCAGTACTTC
V: TRBV2; D: NA; size: NA; J: TRBJ2-7; CDR3: CASRARALGPYEQYF; DNA: TGTGCCAGCAGGGCTCGAGCGTTGGGTCCCTACGAGCAGTACTTC
V: TRBV5-1; D: TRBD1; size: once; J: TRBJ1-5; CDR3: CASSPGQGPYQPQHF; DNA: TGCGCCAGCAGCCCGGGACAGGGGCCCTATCAGCCCCAGCATTTT
V: TRBV28; D: NA; size: few; J: TRBJ2-6; CDR3: CASRASGANVLTF; DNA: TGTGCCAGCAGGGCCTCTGGGGCCAACGTCCTGACTTTC
V: TRBV28; D: NA; size: NA; J: TRBJ2-7; CDR3: CASDAVYEQYF; DNA: TGTGCCAGCGACGCGGTCTACGAGCAGTACTTC
V: TRBV11-3; D: NA; size: NA; J: TRBJ2-1; CDR3: CASSLPGDNEQFF; DNA: TGTGCCAGCAGCCTGCCGGGGGACAATGAGCAGTTCTTC
V: TRBV28; D: NA; size: NA; J: TRBJ2-2; CDR3: CASSLNRNTGELFF; DNA: TGTGCCAGCAGTTTAAACAGAAACACCGGGGAGCTGTTTTTT